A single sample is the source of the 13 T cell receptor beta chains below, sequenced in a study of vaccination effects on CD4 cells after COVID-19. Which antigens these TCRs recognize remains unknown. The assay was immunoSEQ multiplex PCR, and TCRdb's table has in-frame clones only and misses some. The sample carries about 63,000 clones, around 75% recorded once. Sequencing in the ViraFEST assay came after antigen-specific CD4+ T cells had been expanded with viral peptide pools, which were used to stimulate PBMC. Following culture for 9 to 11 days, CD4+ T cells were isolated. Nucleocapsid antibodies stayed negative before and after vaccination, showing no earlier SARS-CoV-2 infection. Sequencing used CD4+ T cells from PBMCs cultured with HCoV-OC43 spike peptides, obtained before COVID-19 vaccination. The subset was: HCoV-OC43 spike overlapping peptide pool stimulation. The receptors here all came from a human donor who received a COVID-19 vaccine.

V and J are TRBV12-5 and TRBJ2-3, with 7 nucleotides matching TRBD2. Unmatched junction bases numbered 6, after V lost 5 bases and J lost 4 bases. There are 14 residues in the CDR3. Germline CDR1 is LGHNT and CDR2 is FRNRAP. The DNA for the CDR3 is TGTGCTAGTGGTGTGACTAGCTTGTCAGATACGCAGTATTTT. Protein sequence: CASGVTSLSDTQYF.

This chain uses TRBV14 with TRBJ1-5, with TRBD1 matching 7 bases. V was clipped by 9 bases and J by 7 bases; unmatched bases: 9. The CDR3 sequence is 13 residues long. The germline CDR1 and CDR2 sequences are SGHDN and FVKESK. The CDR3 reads CARRQGGGQPQHF. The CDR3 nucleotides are TGTGCCAGAAGACAGGGAGGTGGACAGCCCCAGCATTTT.

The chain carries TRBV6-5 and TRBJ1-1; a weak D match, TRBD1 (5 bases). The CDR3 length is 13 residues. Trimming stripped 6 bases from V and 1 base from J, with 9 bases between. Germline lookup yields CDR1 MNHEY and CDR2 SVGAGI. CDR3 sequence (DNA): TGTGCCAGCAGACAGGAACCGAACACTGAAGCTTTCTTT. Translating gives CASRQEPNTEAFF.

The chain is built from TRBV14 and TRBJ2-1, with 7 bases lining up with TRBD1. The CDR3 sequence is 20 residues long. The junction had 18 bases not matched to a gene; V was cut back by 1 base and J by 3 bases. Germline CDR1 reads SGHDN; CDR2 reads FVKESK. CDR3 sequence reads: CASSQVPAVWARGYYNEQFF. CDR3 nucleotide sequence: TGTGCCAGCAGCCAAGTACCGGCGGTTTGGGCCAGGGGGTACTACAATGAGCAGTTCTTC.

The CDR3 reads CASSQAKRGGTDTQYF. The CDR3 DNA reads as TGTGCCAGCAGCCAAGCGAAACGGGGAGGCACAGATACGCAGTATTTT. The chain uses TRBV3-1 (or the pseudogene TRBV3-2) and TRBJ2-3, with D possibly matching TRBD2 (5 bases). V was cut by 1 base and J by 1 base, with 12 bases left in between. The CDR3 sequence is 16 residues long. Germline CDR1 reads LGHDT; CDR2 reads YNNKEL (reference sequence).

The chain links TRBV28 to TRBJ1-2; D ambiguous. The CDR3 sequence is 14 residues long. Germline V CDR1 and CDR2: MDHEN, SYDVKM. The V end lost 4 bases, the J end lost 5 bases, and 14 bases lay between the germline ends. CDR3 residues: CASSSAHPPYGYTF. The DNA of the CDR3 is TGTGCCAGCAGTTCGGCGCACCCGCCATATGGCTACACCTTC.

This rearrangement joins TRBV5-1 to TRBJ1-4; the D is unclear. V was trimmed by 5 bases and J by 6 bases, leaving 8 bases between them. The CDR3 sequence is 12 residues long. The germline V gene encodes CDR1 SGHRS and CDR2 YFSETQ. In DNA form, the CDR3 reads TGCGCCAGCAGGGAGGAAGATGAAAAACTGTTTTTT. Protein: CASREEDEKLFF.

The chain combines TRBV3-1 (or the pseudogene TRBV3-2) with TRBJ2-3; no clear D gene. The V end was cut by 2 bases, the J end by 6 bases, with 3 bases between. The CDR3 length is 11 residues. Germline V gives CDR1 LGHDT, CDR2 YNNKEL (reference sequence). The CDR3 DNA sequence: TGTGCCAGCAGCCAAAGGGATACGCAGTATTTT. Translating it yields CASSQRDTQYF.

The CDR3 region is CASSLGQGGTTEAFF. CDR3 sequence (DNA): TGCGCCAGCAGCTTGGGACAGGGAGGGACAACTGAAGCTTTCTTT. The J gene is TRBJ1-1, the V gene TRBV5-1; 7 positions match TRBD1. The CDR3 covers 15 residues. The germline CDR1 and CDR2 sequences are SGHRS and YFSETQ. V was clipped by 0 bases and J by 5 bases; unmatched bases: 7.

The CDR3 DNA sequence: TGTGCCAGCTCACCCACGAGCTCCTACGAGCAGTACGTC. Amino acid sequence: CASSPTSSYEQYV. The chain carries TRBV18 and TRBJ2-7; no clear D gene. With 3 bases removed from V and 0 bases from J, the gap between germline ends came to 6 bases. The CDR3 is made up of 13 amino acids. From germline, CDR1 is KGHSH and CDR2 LQKENI.

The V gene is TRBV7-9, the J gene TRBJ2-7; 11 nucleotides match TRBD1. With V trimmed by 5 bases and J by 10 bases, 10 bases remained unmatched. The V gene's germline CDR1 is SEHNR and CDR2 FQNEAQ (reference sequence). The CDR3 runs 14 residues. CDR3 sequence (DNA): TGTGCCAGCAGCCCAGAGGGGACAGGGGGGAAACAGTACGTC. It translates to CASSPEGTGGKQYV.

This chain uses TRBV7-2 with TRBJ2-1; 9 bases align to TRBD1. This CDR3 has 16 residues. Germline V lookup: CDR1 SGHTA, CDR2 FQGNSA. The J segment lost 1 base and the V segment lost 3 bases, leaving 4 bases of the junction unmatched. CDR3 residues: CASSLQQGASYNEQFF. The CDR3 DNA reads TGTGCCAGCAGCTTGCAACAGGGGGCATCCTACAATGAGCAGTTCTTC.

Here the CDR3 reads CASRTGTVHNYGYTF. The DNA for the CDR3 is TGTGCCAGCAGAACCGGGACGGTGCATAACTATGGCTACACCTTC. The chain uses TRBV27 and TRBJ1-2; a weak D match, TRBD1 (5 bases). V shed 6 bases and J shed 1 base, with 15 bases lying between them. Germline CDR1 and CDR2: MNHEY and SMNVEV (reference sequence). CDR3 length equals 15 residues.